The next 5 T cell receptor beta chains were all read from a single sample in a study of T-cell reconstitution after alpha-beta-depleted transplantation in children (TCRdb year 2016). To prepare the library, PCR was applied. The data were produced on an Illumina HiSeq 2500. Molecular barcoding was employed in the preparation of TCR libraries, with unique molecular identifiers being used to normalize TCRbeta repertoire quantification. The raw public reads went through TCRdb reprocessing: fastp at Q25, MiXCR clone calling, in-frame beta chains kept. Each entry is one CDR3 protein sequence, shown with its most common DNA and genes. For this sample the table gives about 540,000 distinct CDR3 sequences, of which around 19% were detected only once. The top ten clones comprise approximately 3% of the sample. The source material was PBMCs from the stem cell graft donor, sampled from the stem cell graft. The receptors stem from a human donor who donated a stem cell graft to a child with acute lymphoblastic leukemia.

The chain uses TRBV4-2 and TRBJ1-2; weak D call: TRBD1 (5 bases). The CDR3 runs to 14 residues. Trimming removed 1 base at V and 4 bases at J, with 10 bases between. From germline, CDR1 is LGHNA and CDR2 YNFKEQ. DNA of the CDR3: TGTGCCAGCAGCCAAGTGGGGGTGGGCTATGGCTACACCTTC. It codes for CASSQVGVGYGYTF.

This clonotype was detected only once. This chain joins TRBV15 and TRBJ2-3; 13 nucleotides line up with TRBD2. The CDR3 is 19 residues long. The germline V gene encodes CDR1 LNHNV and CDR2 YYDKDF (reference sequence). The V and J ends lost 8 bases and 3 bases, in that order; junction bases with no gene match: 17. The CDR3 DNA follows: TGTGCCACCGGAGGACTAGCGGGAGTTCATAGCCGTGGGACAGATACGCAGTATTTT. Protein product: CATGGLAGVHSRGTDTQYF.

This clonotype was detected ten times or more. The chain joins TRBV5-6 to TRBJ2-1, with 10 bases matching TRBD1. J lost 6 bases, V lost 3 bases, and 0 bases had no gene match. Germline assignment: CDR1 SGHDT and CDR2 YYEEEE. This CDR3 has 13 amino acids. This chain's CDR3 is CASSWDRGNEQFF. In DNA form, the CDR3 reads TGTGCCAGCAGCTGGGACAGGGGCAATGAGCAGTTCTTC.

The sample holds a few counts of this clonotype. The chain is built from TRBV29-1 and TRBJ1-2; 8 bases agree with TRBD1. Germline assignment: CDR1 SQVTM and CDR2 ANQGSEA. Losses at the gene ends were 6 bases for V and 3 bases for J; bases not matched to a gene: 3. The CDR3 has 12 residues. CDR3 protein: CSVDRGYYGYTF. CDR3 coding DNA: TGCAGCGTCGACAGGGGATACTATGGCTACACCTTC.

The chain carries TRBV3-1 and TRBJ2-7; tentatively, D is TRBD1 (6 bases). Trimming cost V 0 bases and J 5 bases, with 14 bases left between them. This CDR3 is built from 15 residues. Per germline, CDR1 LGHDT and CDR2 YNNKEL (reference sequence). In DNA form, the CDR3 reads TGTGCCAGCAGCCAAGAGCGTGACAGGATACACGAGCAGTACTTC. Its translation: CASSQERDRIHEQYF.